Below are 31 T cell receptor beta chains sequenced from a single sample in a study of blood T cell repertoires in COVID-19 (dated by TCRdb to about 2020). The protocol used for the library was the immunoSEQ multiplex PCR assay. The table comes from immuneACCESS by way of TCRdb, which keeps in-frame sequences with V and J called. Part of the clones is missing from these tables; in studies checked, under half for an unresolved V gene and the rest for unknown reasons. The sample contains about 120,000 clones, 82% of them found a single time. The biggest ten clones account for around 10% of the sample. The specimen sequenced was peripheral blood. All receptors derive from a human donor in a cohort sampled during active COVID-19.

This chain links TRBV19 with TRBJ2-1; 9 nucleotides match TRBD2. The V segment lost 5 bases and the J segment 7 bases; nucleotides outside the gene matches: 9. Germline V lookup: CDR1 LNHDA, CDR2 SQIVND (reference sequence). CDR3 size: 15 residues. CDR3 protein: CASSPWTSAVNEQFF. The CDR3 DNA follows: TGTGCCAGTAGTCCATGGACTAGCGCCGTAAATGAGCAGTTCTTC.

The V call is TRBV6-2 or TRBV6-3, the J call TRBJ1-1; D possibly corresponds to TRBD1 (6 bases). CDR1 is MNHEY and CDR2 is SVGEGT in the germline V gene. CDR3 length: 13 residues. V was pared by 4 bases and J by 4 bases, with 10 bases between. In DNA form, the CDR3 reads TGTGCCAGCAGTTCCTGGACAGTCACTGAAGCTTTCTTT. Protein product: CASSSWTVTEAFF.

This rearrangement joins TRBV3-1 (or the pseudogene TRBV3-2) to TRBJ2-3; D is possibly TRBD1 (6 bases). Trimming took off 0 bases at V and 3 bases at J, with 13 bases between the two ends. The germline gives CDR1 LGHDT, CDR2 YNNKEL (reference sequence). The CDR3 has 16 residues. CDR3 DNA: TGTGCCAGCAGCCAAGATCCAGGGGTGCAAACAGATACGCAGTATTTT. It translates to CASSQDPGVQTDTQYF.

The gene calls are TRBV7-9 and TRBJ1-2, with D tentatively TRBD1 (6 bases). Germline values: CDR1 SEHNR, CDR2 FQNEAQ (reference sequence). This CDR3 has 16 residues. V was pared by 2 bases and J by 7 bases, with 20 bases between. The CDR3 sequence is CASSLSPGRGQGGYTF. As DNA, the CDR3 is TGTGCCAGCAGCTTATCCCCCGGGAGGGGACAAGGTGGCTACACCTTC.

The rearrangement uses TRBV12-3 or TRBV12-4 and TRBJ2-7, with D tentatively TRBD2 (6 bases). This CDR3 has 13 amino acids. Trimming left V 1 base short and J 7 bases short, with 11 bases between. The CDR3 sequence: CASSLVRAGEQYF. DNA for the CDR3: TGTGCCAGCAGTTTAGTTAGGGCGGGGGAGCAGTACTTC.

The gene calls are TRBV6-6 and TRBJ2-7, with 7 bases fitting TRBD1. Germline V gene lookup returns CDR1 MNHNY and CDR2 SVGAGI (reference sequence). This CDR3 has 15 amino acids. Trimming cost V 4 bases and J 5 bases; bases outside gene matches: 11. CDR3 DNA: TGTGCCAGCAGTTCGCGAACCGAAGGGGGCAACGAGCAGTACTTC. Protein sequence: CASSSRTEGGNEQYF.

The chain links TRBV6-5 to TRBJ1-3, with D possibly being TRBD1 (6 bases). V was pared by 6 bases and J by 4 bases, with 13 bases between. This CDR3 has 14 residues. Germline V CDR1 and CDR2: MNHEY, SVGAGI. CDR3 in amino acids: CASRGGGSGNTIYF. The CDR3 DNA follows: TGTGCCAGCAGGGGTGGGGGCTCGGGAAACACCATATATTTT.

The genes are TRBV3-1 (or the pseudogene TRBV3-2) and TRBJ1-2; no clear D. V lost 0 bases and J 0 bases, leaving 8 bases between the germline ends. Germline loops: CDR1 LGHDT, CDR2 YNNKEL (reference sequence). The CDR3 consists of 15 residues. The CDR3 loop reads CASSQEQLPNYGYTF. The CDR3 DNA is TGTGCCAGCAGCCAAGAACAGCTACCTAACTATGGCTACACCTTC.

The chain has TRBV5-1 and TRBJ2-2; no definite D call. In germline, CDR1 is SGHRS, CDR2 YFSETQ. V shed 3 bases and J shed 3 bases, with 12 bases lying between them. The CDR3 covers 15 residues. The CDR3 sequence is CASSWANPDTGELFF. CDR3 nucleotide sequence: TGCGCCAGCAGCTGGGCAAACCCCGACACCGGGGAGCTGTTTTTT.

This sequence joins TRBV9 and TRBJ2-4; 8 bases map to TRBD2. CDR1 is SGDLS, CDR2 YYNGEE, per germline. V lost 1 base to trimming and J lost 7 bases; unmatched junction nucleotides: 7. This CDR3 has 15 residues. CDR3 DNA sequence: TGTGCCAGCAGCGTATCCCTAACGGGGGGGAACATTCAGTACTTC. This codes for CASSVSLTGGNIQYF.

This rearrangement joins TRBV18 to TRBJ2-7; D call uncertain. This CDR3 is built from 13 residues. Per germline, CDR1 KGHSH and CDR2 LQKENI. V lost 0 bases, J lost 4 bases, and 7 bases lay in between. The CDR3 loop is CASSPPVRYEQYF. The CDR3, as DNA: TGTGCCAGCTCACCACCGGTGCGTTACGAGCAGTACTTC.

J is TRBJ2-5 and V is TRBV7-2; D perhaps matches TRBD2 (6 bases). Germline V gives CDR1 SGHTA, CDR2 FQGNSA. The CDR3 consists of 14 residues. V was pared by 7 bases and J by 4 bases, with 16 bases between. DNA of the CDR3: TGTGCCAGCAACGCGCCGGGGGACCCAGAGACCCAGTACTTC. Translated, it gives CASNAPGDPETQYF.

This clone was detected a few times. The chain is built from TRBV6-5 and TRBJ1-5; 7 nucleotides line up with TRBD1. CDR3 length: 15 residues. After removal of 3 bases from V and 3 bases from J, the junction contained 5 bases not matched to a gene. CDR1 and CDR2 (germline): MNHEY, SVGAGI. The CDR3 DNA sequence: TGTGCCAGCAGTTATGGGACAGTTCCCAATCAGCCCCAGCATTTT. This translates into CASSYGTVPNQPQHF.

This clone occurred a few times. The chain combines TRBV7-6 with TRBJ2-1; 10 bases agree with TRBD2. Germline trimming cut 5 bases from V and 4 bases from J; bases unmatched to any gene: 5. This CDR3 is 15 amino acids long. The germline V gene has CDR1 SGHVS and CDR2 FNYEAQ. CDR3 amino acids: CASSISGGGYNEQFF. CDR3 coding DNA: TGTGCCAGCAGCATAAGCGGGGGGGGTTACAATGAGCAGTTCTTC.

The V gene is TRBV3-1 (or the pseudogene TRBV3-2), the J gene TRBJ2-7, with D maybe TRBD1 (6 bases). V lost 0 bases, J lost 5 bases, and 14 bases lay in between. CDR1 LGHDT and CDR2 YNNKEL come from the germline V gene (reference sequence). This CDR3 has 15 amino acids. This CDR3 reads CASSQDGQGLNEQYF. DNA of the CDR3: TGTGCCAGCAGCCAAGATGGGCAGGGGTTGAACGAGCAGTACTTC.

CDR3 DNA sequence: TGTGCCACCGAACATGGGGGGACCGGGTACAATGAGCAGTTCTTC. Translated: CATEHGGTGYNEQFF. The chain recombines TRBV15 with TRBJ2-1; the D gene is possibly TRBD2 (6 bases). The V gene's germline CDR1 is LNHNV and CDR2 YYDKDF (reference sequence). V lost 8 bases, J lost 4 bases, and 18 bases lay in between. The CDR3 is made up of 15 amino acids. The variable domain in full, with the rest retrieved from reference TRBV15 and TRBJ2-1, is DAMVIQNPRYQVTQFGKPVTLSCSQTLNHNVMYWYQQKSSQAPKLLFHYYDKDFNNEADTPDNFQSRRPNTSFCFLDIRSPGLGDTAMYLCATEHGGTGYNEQFFGPGTRLTVL.

The chain couples TRBV4-3 to TRBJ1-4; a weak D match, TRBD1 (5 bases). CDR1 is LGHNA, CDR2 YSLEER, per germline. Trimming stripped 0 bases from V and 0 bases from J, with 17 bases between. This CDR3 region has 19 residues. CDR3 sequence reads: CASSQDPLRGRSTNEKLFF. The CDR3 DNA reads as TGCGCCAGCAGCCAAGATCCCCTAAGGGGCCGATCAACTAATGAAAAACTGTTTTTT.

The gene calls are TRBV5-1 and TRBJ2-7; TRBD2 aligns across 8 bases. The CDR3 is made up of 15 amino acids. After removal of 3 bases from V and 2 bases from J, the junction contained 7 bases not matched to a gene. Germline-derived CDR1 and CDR2 are SGHRS and YFSETQ. CDR3 region: CASSWGGGRAYEQYF. DNA for the CDR3: TGCGCCAGCAGCTGGGGCGGGGGGAGAGCCTACGAGCAGTACTTC.

This chain connects TRBV6-5 to TRBJ2-7; D is undetermined. The germline V gene encodes CDR1 MNHEY and CDR2 SVGAGI. Trimming removed 6 bases at V and 1 base at J, with 10 bases between. This CDR3 is 13 amino acids long. The CDR3 is CASSPYYSYEQYF. As DNA, the CDR3 is TGTGCCAGCAGCCCCTATTATTCCTACGAGCAGTACTTC.

The chain uses TRBV28 and TRBJ1-2; the D is unclear. Deletions cut 6 bases from V and 4 bases from J, with 15 bases between. CDR3 length equals 14 residues. Germline assignment: CDR1 MDHEN and CDR2 SYDVKM. The CDR3 protein is CASSRGDLFYGYTF. The CDR3 DNA reads TGTGCCAGCAGCCGCGGTGACCTCTTCTATGGCTACACCTTC.

The chain couples TRBV10-3 to TRBJ2-5, with 9 bases that match TRBD2. Germline lookup yields CDR1 ENHRY and CDR2 SYGVKD. Trimming took 2 bases from V and 2 from J; bases not matched to a gene: 9. This CDR3 comprises 17 residues. The CDR3 nucleotides are TGTGCCATCAGTGAGCTTCTACTAGCGGGTTGGCAAGAGACCCAGTACTTC. It encodes CAISELLLAGWQETQYF.

V and J are TRBV5-4 and TRBJ1-2, with D unclear. This CDR3 region has 14 residues. Germline V lookup: CDR1 SGHNT, CDR2 YYREEE (reference sequence). The ends were cut back, 0 bases at V and 2 bases at J, with 8 bases in the middle. DNA for the CDR3: TGTGCCAGCAGCTTGGTGGGAGTCAACTATGGCTACACCTTC. The encoded protein is CASSLVGVNYGYTF. Supplemented by reference TRBV5-4 and TRBJ1-2, the full variable domain reads ETGVTQSPTHLIKTRGQQVTLRCSSQSGHNTVSWYQQALGQGPQFIFQYYREEENGRGNFPPRFSGLQFPNYSSELNVNALELDDSALYLCASSLVGVNYGYTFGSGTRLTVV.

Only one count was recorded for this clone. The genes are TRBV2 and TRBJ1-2; 7 bases map to TRBD1. From germline, CDR1 is SNHLY and CDR2 FYNNEI. There are 15 residues in the CDR3. The junction had 5 bases not matched to a gene; V was cut back by 4 bases and J by 0 bases. CDR3 coding DNA: TGTGCCAGCAGTGTAGGGACAGACGCTAACTATGGCTACACCTTC. Its translation is CASSVGTDANYGYTF.

J is TRBJ2-3 and V is TRBV5-1; TRBD2 aligns across 12 bases. The V and J ends lost 0 bases and 5 bases, in that order; junction bases with no gene match: 13. The CDR3 length is 19 residues. The germline CDR1 and CDR2 sequences are SGHRS and YFSETQ. The CDR3 spells CASSLATLSSGGAEDTQYF. CDR3 sequence (DNA): TGCGCCAGCAGCTTGGCGACACTATCTAGCGGGGGGGCCGAAGATACGCAGTATTTT.

The table lists this clone with a count of one. The V and J genes are TRBV9 and TRBJ2-5; D is unclear. There are 14 residues in the CDR3. The V gene's germline CDR1 is SGDLS and CDR2 YYNGEE. Trimming took 0 bases from V and 5 from J, leaving 11 bases between them. CDR3 loop: CASSVAGAGETQYF. In nucleotides, the CDR3 is TGTGCCAGCAGCGTAGCTGGAGCCGGGGAGACCCAGTACTTC.

The J gene is TRBJ1-5, the V gene TRBV4-3, with D uncertain. The CDR3 spans 14 residues. The germline CDR1 and CDR2 sequences are LGHNA and YSLEER. V lost 1 base to trimming and J lost 3 bases, with 7 bases between them. CDR3: CASSQASYNQPQHF. The CDR3 DNA is TGCGCCAGCAGCCAAGCCAGTTACAATCAGCCCCAGCATTTT.

The V gene is TRBV18, the J gene TRBJ2-3, with 8 bases that match TRBD2. V lost 0 bases and J lost 2; bases outside the gene matches: 1. The CDR3 spans 15 residues. From germline, CDR1 is KGHSH and CDR2 LQKENI. CDR3 bases: TGTGCCAGCTCACCACCGCGGGGGGCCACAGATACGCAGTATTTT. This sequence encodes CASSPPRGATDTQYF.

As DNA, the CDR3 is TGTGCCAGCAGCTTCGGACCCCCGGGGGTTGGTGAAAAACTGTTTTTT. This codes for CASSFGPPGVGEKLFF. V is TRBV3-1 (or the pseudogene TRBV3-2) and J is TRBJ1-4; D may be TRBD1 (5 bases). Trimming left V 5 bases short and J 7 bases short, with 20 bases between. There are 16 residues in the CDR3. The V gene's germline CDR1 is LGHDT and CDR2 YNNKEL (reference sequence).

The chain has TRBV7-2 and TRBJ2-1; a weak D match, TRBD2 (7 bases). Germline-derived CDR1 and CDR2 are SGHTA and FQGNSA. The length of the CDR3 is 14 residues. The V and J ends lost 0 bases and 7 bases respectively, with 10 bases between them. CDR3 loop: CASSLAGGPNEQFF. The CDR3 DNA reads TGTGCCAGCAGCTTAGCGGGGGGGCCTAATGAGCAGTTCTTC.

The chain is built from TRBV5-5 and TRBJ2-5; D may be TRBD2 (6 bases). CDR3 size: 14 residues. CDR1 is SGHKS and CDR2 is YYEKEE in the germline V gene (reference sequence). V was clipped by 4 bases and J by 4 bases, with 14 bases between them. Written as DNA, the CDR3 is TGTGCCAGCAGCATCCCTATGGGGGGAGAGACCCAGTACTTC. This translates into CASSIPMGGETQYF.

The table lists this clone with a count of one. The chain has TRBV19 and TRBJ2-1; TRBD1 might be the D (6 bases). This CDR3 is built from 16 residues. V dropped 6 bases and J dropped 3 bases, with 18 bases sitting between them. CDR1 is LNHDA and CDR2 is SQIVND in the germline V gene (reference sequence). The CDR3 DNA reads TGTGCCAGTAGCTTCCAGGGGAGTCAGAACTACAATGAGCAGTTCTTC. This encodes CASSFQGSQNYNEQFF. Based on the CDR3 plus reference TRBV19 and TRBJ2-1, the full variable domain is DGGITQSPKYLFRKEGQNVTLSCEQNLNHDAMYWYRQDPGQGLRLIYYSQIVNDFQKGDIAEGYSVSREKKESFPLTVTSAQKNPTAFYLCASSFQGSQNYNEQFFGPGTRLTVL.